Listed below are T cell receptor beta chains from one sample, sequenced in a study of OX40 agonist ivuxolimab in advanced cancers. The protocol was immunoSEQ multiplex PCR, while the TCRdb copy is restricted to in-frame clones and leaves out a portion. The table includes tens of thousands of clones, around 90% detected once. The source material was CD4+ or CD8+ T cells sorted from blood, sampled in a trial of the OX40 agonist ivuxolimab. The receptor source for this set is an adult with an advanced solid tumor such as melanoma, head and neck, liver or kidney cancer. Each CDR3 is given with its conserved first and last residue.

CDR3 length: 14; V gene: TRBV29-1; J gene: TRBJ2-5; CDR3 protein: CSVEEGRAEETQYF
CDR3 length: 12; V gene: TRBV7-9; J gene: TRBJ2-7; CDR3 protein: CASSLGVYEQYF
CDR3 length: 13; V gene: TRBV10-3; J gene: TRBJ2-7; CDR3 protein: CAISEYDRDEQYF
CDR3 length: 17; V gene: TRBV14; J gene: TRBJ2-6; CDR3 protein: CASSQDLEGLGANVLTF
CDR3 length: 12; V gene: TRBV2; J gene: TRBJ2-2; CDR3 protein: CASIAGTGELFF
CDR3 length: 15; V gene: TRBV4-1; J gene: TRBJ1-2; CDR3 protein: CASSQKAGANYGYTF
CDR3 length: 15; V gene: TRBV30; J gene: TRBJ2-1; CDR3 protein: CAWSVSGGDYNEQFF
CDR3 length: 14; V gene: TRBV11-3; J gene: TRBJ2-3; CDR3 protein: CASSRQGYADTQYF
CDR3 length: 11; V gene: TRBV9; J gene: TRBJ2-7; CDR3 protein: CASSVGYEQYF
CDR3 length: 12; V gene: TRBV18; J gene: TRBJ2-5; CDR3 protein: CASSPPRETQYF
CDR3 length: 14; V gene: TRBV9; J gene: TRBJ1-2; CDR3 protein: CASSVATGDYGYTF
CDR3 length: 14; V gene: TRBV4-3; J gene: TRBJ1-1; CDR3 protein: CASSQEDRPTEAFF
CDR3 length: 14; V gene: TRBV7-3; J gene: TRBJ2-2; CDR3 protein: CASSVGGGTGELFF
CDR3 length: 15; V gene: TRBV4-2; J gene: TRBJ2-1; CDR3 protein: CASSQGPGLGNEQFF
CDR3 length: 14; V gene: TRBV4-1; J gene: TRBJ2-5; CDR3 protein: CASSQGQGVGTQYF
CDR3 length: 14; V gene: TRBV7-7; J gene: TRBJ2-3; CDR3 protein: CASSPYDRTDTQYF
CDR3 length: 17; V gene: TRBV15; J gene: TRBJ2-2; CDR3 protein: CATSRSRDRLNTGELFF
CDR3 length: 18; V gene: TRBV10-3; J gene: TRBJ2-1; CDR3 protein: CAISTLSLAPISYNEQFF
CDR3 length: 15; V gene: TRBV27; J gene: TRBJ2-7; CDR3 protein: CASSITGTTSYEQYF
CDR3 length: 16; V gene: TRBV10-1; J gene: TRBJ2-5; CDR3 protein: CASSERVAGDMETQYF
CDR3 length: 15; V gene: TRBV7-6; J gene: TRBJ1-4; CDR3 protein: CASSGAPGDGEKLFF
CDR3 length: 18; V gene: TRBV5-4; J gene: TRBJ2-1; CDR3 protein: CASNPADERDPSYNEQFF
CDR3 length: 15; V gene: TRBV9; J gene: TRBJ2-2; CDR3 protein: CASSGATVNTGELFF
CDR3 length: 14; V gene: TRBV11-2; J gene: TRBJ1-3; CDR3 protein: CASSQDRSGNTIYF
CDR3 length: 17; V gene: TRBV9; J gene: TRBJ2-3; CDR3 protein: CASSRPNRGRSTDTQYF
CDR3 length: 13; V gene: TRBV7-9; J gene: TRBJ2-1; CDR3 protein: CASSLRTSNEQFF
CDR3 length: 17; V gene: TRBV7-9; J gene: TRBJ1-5; CDR3 protein: CASSPDYWTGVNQPQHF
CDR3 length: 14; V gene: TRBV2; J gene: TRBJ2-7; CDR3 protein: CASSPGQGPHEQYF
CDR3 length: 10; V gene: TRBV6-1; J gene: TRBJ1-2; CDR3 protein: CASQLGGYTF
CDR3 length: 15; V gene: TRBV27; J gene: TRBJ2-7; CDR3 protein: CASSHHSLSSYEQYF
CDR3 length: 12; V gene: TRBV6-6; J gene: TRBJ2-7; CDR3 protein: CASSPGQLEQYF
CDR3 length: 15; V gene: TRBV7-9; J gene: TRBJ2-3; CDR3 protein: CASSPPWGGTDTQYF
CDR3 length: 15; V gene: TRBV7-6; J gene: TRBJ2-2; CDR3 protein: CASSTTGFNTGELFF
CDR3 length: 14; V gene: TRBV19; J gene: TRBJ1-3; CDR3 protein: CASSLQGAGNTIYF
CDR3 length: 14; V gene: TRBV6-1; J gene: TRBJ1-2; CDR3 protein: CASSDNNEGARYTF
CDR3 length: 13; V gene: TRBV5-1; J gene: TRBJ2-5; CDR3 protein: CASSLDSTETQYF
CDR3 length: 12; V gene: TRBV28; J gene: TRBJ2-1; CDR3 protein: CASRASYNEQFF
CDR3 length: 15; V gene: TRBV5-4; J gene: TRBJ2-5; CDR3 protein: CASSLGSSAQETQYF
CDR3 length: 18; V gene: TRBV19; J gene: TRBJ2-7; CDR3 protein: CASSIFSGGRASSYEQYF
CDR3 length: 14; V gene: TRBV6-4; J gene: TRBJ2-1; CDR3 protein: CASSDSAGGNEQFF
CDR3 length: 12; V gene: TRBV5-5; J gene: TRBJ2-7; CDR3 protein: CASSPTGSEQYF
CDR3 length: 12; V gene: TRBV13; J gene: TRBJ2-3; CDR3 protein: CASSPAGGTQYF
CDR3 length: 17; V gene: TRBV9; J gene: TRBJ2-1; CDR3 protein: CASSVVGAGGSYNEQFF
CDR3 length: 15; V gene: TRBV6-4; J gene: TRBJ2-2; CDR3 protein: CASKSGSFNTGELFF
CDR3 length: 14; V gene: TRBV29-1; J gene: TRBJ2-1; CDR3 protein: CSVAGRGPYNEQFF
CDR3 length: 16; V gene: TRBV19; J gene: TRBJ1-1; CDR3 protein: CASSIGPRQKNTEAFF
CDR3 length: 16; V gene: TRBV2; J gene: TRBJ2-3; CDR3 protein: CASSEGTGGGTDTQYF
CDR3 length: 22; V gene: TRBV19; J gene: TRBJ2-1; CDR3 protein: CASSPNPFLVSLPSESYNEQFF
CDR3 length: 14; V gene: TRBV5-4; J gene: TRBJ2-2; CDR3 protein: CASSLVGGTGELFF
CDR3 length: 16; V gene: TRBV27; J gene: TRBJ2-7; CDR3 protein: CASSSLGTSGFYEQYF
CDR3 length: 12; V gene: TRBV6-1; J gene: TRBJ1-1; CDR3 protein: CASSEMNTEAFF
CDR3 length: 12; V gene: TRBV6-1; J gene: TRBJ1-1; CDR3 protein: CASRPLNTEAFF
CDR3 length: 16; V gene: TRBV4-3; J gene: TRBJ2-1; CDR3 protein: CASSQDLSSSYNEQFF
CDR3 length: 12; V gene: TRBV18; J gene: NA; CDR3 protein: CASSPSDDEQYF
CDR3 length: 14; V gene: TRBV11-3; J gene: TRBJ2-1; CDR3 protein: CASSTRDSYNEQFF
CDR3 length: 16; V gene: TRBV5-4; J gene: TRBJ1-1; CDR3 protein: CASSLDPGPTNTEAFF